The rows below give T cell receptor beta chains drawn from one sample of a study of Ad26.COV2.S vaccination and SARS-CoV-2 variants. The data were produced by immunoSEQ multiplex PCR, yet TCRdb's version contains in-frame clones alone and is incomplete. The sample lists hundreds of thousands of clones, about 89% seen once, with roughly 4.8% in the top ten. Sequencing used peripheral blood, obtained in a trial of Ad26.COV2.S vaccine versus placebo. The receptors originated from a person between 18 and 65 years old who received the Ad26.COV2.S COVID-19 vaccine or a placebo. Each CDR3 is given with its conserved first and last residue. A D gene is named only where the DNA matches it firmly. Size values are once, few and many counts, or a class for expanded clones, and some rows have none.

j_call,clone_size,v_call,d_call,cdr3_aa,cdr3_nt
TRBJ1-5,few,TRBV7-9,TRBD1,CASSLAGTGLGYSNQPQHF,TGTGCCAGCAGCTTAGCTGGGACAGGGTTAGGGTATAGCAATCAGCCCCAGCATTTT
TRBJ2-3,-,TRBV20-1,-,CSARLGDTQYF,TGCAGTGCTAGACTCGGAGATACGCAGTATTTT
TRBJ2-1,-,TRBV28,-,CASSPLISRSYNEQFF,TGTGCCAGCAGTCCTTTAATATCCCGCTCCTACAATGAGCAGTTCTTC
TRBJ2-1,-,TRBV2,TRBD2,CASRTDSGRAYNEQFF,TGTGCCAGCCGTACTGATAGCGGGAGGGCCTACAATGAGCAGTTCTTC
TRBJ1-5,-,TRBV21-1,-,CASSKRDSQGNQPQHF,TGTGCCAGCAGCAAGAGGGACTCTCAGGGGAATCAGCCCCAGCATTTT
TRBJ1-1,few,TRBV5-4,-,CASSPGRENTEAFF,TGTGCCAGCAGCCCCGGGAGGGAGAACACTGAAGCTTTCTTT
TRBJ1-3,few,TRBV4-2,-,CASSQEYLPGTLSSGNTIYF,TGTGCCAGCAGCCAAGAATATCTCCCCGGGACACTGAGCTCTGGAAACACCATATATTTT
TRBJ2-1,-,TRBV27,-,CASSLSDMSSYNEQFF,TGTGCCAGCAGTTTATCTGACATGAGCTCCTACAATGAGCAGTTCTTC
TRBJ2-1,few,TRBV5-1,TRBD2,CASSPATSGEGNEQFF,TGCGCCAGCAGCCCAGCCACTAGCGGGGAGGGCAATGAGCAGTTCTTC
TRBJ2-1,-,TRBV24-1,-,CATSDSTGSSYNEQFF,TGTGCCACCAGTGACTCCACAGGGAGCTCCTACAATGAGCAGTTCTTC
TRBJ2-2,-,TRBV6-2/TRBV6-3,-,CASSLAGLAGELFF,TGTGCCAGCAGTTTAGCAGGGTTGGCCGGGGAGCTGTTTTTT
TRBJ2-5,-,TRBV7-6,-,CASSLDKQGLGETQYF,TGTGCCAGCAGCTTAGATAAACAGGGTTTGGGGGAGACCCAGTACTTC
TRBJ1-3,-,TRBV28,-,CASRPGQISGNTIYF,TGTGCCAGCAGACCCGGACAGATCTCTGGAAACACCATATATTTT
TRBJ2-1,-,TRBV4-2,-,CASSQASISSYNEQFF,TGTGCCAGCAGCCAAGCCTCGATCAGCTCCTACAATGAGCAGTTCTTC
TRBJ2-7,-,TRBV29-1,TRBD1,CSVEAGGKYEQYF,TGCAGCGTTGAAGCAGGGGGCAAATACGAGCAGTACTTC
TRBJ2-3,-,TRBV7-9,-,CASSPRQASTDTQYF,TGTGCCAGCAGCCCCCGACAGGCTAGCACAGATACGCAGTATTTT
TRBJ1-1,-,TRBV5-1,-,CASSAGTRHTEAFF,TGCGCCAGCAGCGCCGGGACCCGCCACACTGAAGCTTTCTTT
TRBJ2-3,-,TRBV7-9,-,CASSSGLGPTDTQYF,TGTGCCAGCAGCTCCGGCCTTGGGCCCACAGATACGCAGTATTTT
TRBJ2-6,-,TRBV5-1,-,CASSLTVSGANVLTF,TGCGCCAGCAGCTTGACCGTGTCTGGGGCCAACGTCCTGACTTTC
TRBJ2-1,many,TRBV9,TRBD1,CASSPQGAINNEQFF,TGTGCCAGCAGCCCACAGGGGGCGATAAACAATGAGCAGTTCTTC
TRBJ1-6,-,TRBV7-8,-,CASVLQGDSPLHF,TGTGCCAGCGTTTTACAGGGAGATTCACCCCTCCACTTT
TRBJ2-7,-,TRBV10-2,TRBD1,CASSELKGQFYEQYF,TGCGCCAGCAGTGAGCTAAAGGGACAGTTCTACGAGCAGTACTTC
TRBJ1-2,-,TRBV4-1,-,CASSQVGGRGVNYGYTF,TGCGCCAGCAGCCAAGTGGGAGGGCGCGGGGTTAACTATGGCTACACCTTC
TRBJ2-5,-,TRBV27,TRBD1,CASSAGTGRRPGKTQYF,TGTGCCAGCAGTGCCGGGACAGGGAGGCGGCCCGGGAAGACCCAGTACTTC
TRBJ1-1,-,TRBV10-1,TRBD1,CASSAGQGGNTEAFF,TGCGCCAGCAGTGCGGGACAGGGCGGAAACACTGAAGCTTTCTTT
TRBJ2-7,-,TRBV11-2,-,CASSLGPFYEQYF,TGTGCCAGCAGCTTAGGTCCGTTCTACGAGCAGTACTTC
TRBJ2-3,few,TRBV18,-,CASSPDDTQYF,TGTGCCAGCTCACCAGACGATACGCAGTATTTT
TRBJ1-4,many,TRBV5-4,-,CASSSPSGKLFF,TGTGCCAGCAGCTCGCCATCTGGAAAACTGTTTTTT
TRBJ1-5,-,TRBV15,-,CATSREWGQPQHF,TGTGCCACCAGCAGAGAATGGGGACAGCCCCAGCATTTT
TRBJ1-2,-,TRBV7-8,TRBD1,CASSFGTGLGYTF,TGTGCCAGCAGCTTCGGGACAGGGCTTGGCTACACCTTC
TRBJ2-2,-,TRBV7-9,TRBD2,CASSLTNGRKAGELFF,TGTGCCAGCAGCTTAACGAACGGGAGGAAGGCGGGGGAGCTGTTTTTT
TRBJ1-5,-,TRBV28,-,CASSLPPLRVQIYRSNQPQHF,TGTGCCAGCAGTTTACCCCCGCTTAGGGTACAGATATATCGGAGCAATCAGCCCCAGCATTTT
TRBJ2-7,-,TRBV7-9,-,CASSPLNRDSPYEQYF,TGTGCCAGCAGTCCATTGAACAGGGACTCTCCCTACGAGCAGTACTTC
TRBJ1-4,-,TRBV21-1,-,CASSKWHRRVCEKLFF,TGTGCCAGCAGCAAATGGCACCGGAGGGTTTGTGAAAAACTGTTTTTT
TRBJ1-2,-,TRBV28,-,CASRPGQTYEGYTF,TGTGCCAGCAGACCCGGACAGACCTATGAGGGCTACACCTTC
TRBJ2-3,-,TRBV7-3,-,CASSLSVGDTQYF,TGTGCCAGCAGCTTATCCGTCGGGGATACGCAGTATTTT
TRBJ1-1,-,TRBV3-1/TRBV3-2,TRBD1,CASSQPGTGWPEAFF,TGTGCCAGCAGCCAACCCGGGACAGGGTGGCCTGAAGCTTTCTTT
TRBJ1-6,few,TRBV11-1,-,CASSSIQGWSPLHF,TGTGCCAGCAGCTCTATCCAGGGATGGTCACCCCTCCACTTT
TRBJ1-1,few,TRBV10-2,-,CASSVSDRGFWPNTEAFF,TGCGCCAGCAGTGTTTCGGACCGTGGCTTCTGGCCTAACACTGAAGCTTTCTTT
TRBJ2-2,-,TRBV7-3,-,CASSLLGGFNTGELFF,TGTGCCAGCAGCTTATTAGGAGGGTTTAACACCGGGGAGCTGTTTTTT
TRBJ2-1,-,TRBV3-1/TRBV3-2,TRBD2,CASSQVKGLAGGYNEQFF,TGTGCCAGCAGCCAAGTAAAGGGCTTAGCGGGGGGTTACAATGAGCAGTTCTTC